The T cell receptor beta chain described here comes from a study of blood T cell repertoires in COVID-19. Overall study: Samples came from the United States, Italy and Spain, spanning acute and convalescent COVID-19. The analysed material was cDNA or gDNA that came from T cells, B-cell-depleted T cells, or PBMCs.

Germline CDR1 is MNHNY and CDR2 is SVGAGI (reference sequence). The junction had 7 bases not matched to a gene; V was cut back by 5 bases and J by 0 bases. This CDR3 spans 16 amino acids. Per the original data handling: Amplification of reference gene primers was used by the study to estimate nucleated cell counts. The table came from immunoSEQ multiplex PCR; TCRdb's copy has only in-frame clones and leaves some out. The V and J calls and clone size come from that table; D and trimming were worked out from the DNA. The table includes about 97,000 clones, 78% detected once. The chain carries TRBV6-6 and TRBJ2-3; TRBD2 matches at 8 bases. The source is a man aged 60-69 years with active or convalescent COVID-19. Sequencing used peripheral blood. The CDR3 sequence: CASSGYSGTSTDTQYF. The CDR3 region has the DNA TGTGCCAGCAGTGGATATAGCGGGACTAGCACAGATACGCAGTATTTT.